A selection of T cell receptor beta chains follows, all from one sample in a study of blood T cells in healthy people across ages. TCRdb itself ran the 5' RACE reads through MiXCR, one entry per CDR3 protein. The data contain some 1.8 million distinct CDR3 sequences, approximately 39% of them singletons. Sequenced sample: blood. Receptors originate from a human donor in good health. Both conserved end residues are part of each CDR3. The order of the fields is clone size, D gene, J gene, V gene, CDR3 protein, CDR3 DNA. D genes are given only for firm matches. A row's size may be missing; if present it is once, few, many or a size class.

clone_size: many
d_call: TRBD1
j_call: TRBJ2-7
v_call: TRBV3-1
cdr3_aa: CASSQNPGQGYEQYF
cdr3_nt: TGTGCCAGCAGCCAAAATCCGGGACAGGGCTACGAGCAGTACTTC

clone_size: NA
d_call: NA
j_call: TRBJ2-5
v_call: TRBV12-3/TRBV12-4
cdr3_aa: CASRVGMQETQYF
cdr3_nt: TGTGCCAGCAGGGTTGGGATGCAAGAGACCCAGTACTTC

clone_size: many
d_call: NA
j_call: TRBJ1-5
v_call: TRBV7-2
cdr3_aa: CASSLVGSNQPQHF
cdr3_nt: TGTGCCAGCAGTTTAGTAGGGAGCAATCAGCCCCAGCATTTT

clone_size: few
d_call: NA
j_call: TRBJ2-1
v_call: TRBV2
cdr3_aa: CASSERGGEIGNEQFF
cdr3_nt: TGTGCCAGCAGTGAACGAGGGGGTGAAATTGGCAATGAGCAGTTCTTC

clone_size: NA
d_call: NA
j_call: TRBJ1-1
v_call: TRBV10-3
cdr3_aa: CAISESRQGRGSEAFF
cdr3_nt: TGTGCCATCAGTGAGTCGAGGCAGGGCAGAGGTTCTGAAGCTTTCTTT

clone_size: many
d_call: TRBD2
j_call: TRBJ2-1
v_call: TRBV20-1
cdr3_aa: CSARKPTSGGPEQFF
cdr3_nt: TGCAGTGCTAGAAAACCGACTAGCGGGGGTCCTGAGCAGTTCTTC

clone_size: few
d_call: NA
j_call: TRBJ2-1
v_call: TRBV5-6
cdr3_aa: CASSLEPSNEQFF
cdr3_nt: TGTGCCAGCAGCTTGGAGCCGTCCAATGAGCAGTTCTTC

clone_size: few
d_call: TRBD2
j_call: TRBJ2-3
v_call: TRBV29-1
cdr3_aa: CSLRFSGGSTDTQYF
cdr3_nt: TGCAGCCTCCGATTCAGCGGGGGGTCCACAGATACGCAGTATTTT

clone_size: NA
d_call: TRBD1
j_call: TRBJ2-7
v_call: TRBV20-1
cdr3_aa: CSARLSGGNEQYF
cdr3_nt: TGCAGTGCTAGACTCTCAGGGGGCAACGAGCAGTACTTC

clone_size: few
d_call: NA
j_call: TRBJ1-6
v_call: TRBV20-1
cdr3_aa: CSAKGRDESSPLHF
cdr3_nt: TGCAGTGCTAAGGGACGCGACGAGAGTTCACCCCTCCACTTT